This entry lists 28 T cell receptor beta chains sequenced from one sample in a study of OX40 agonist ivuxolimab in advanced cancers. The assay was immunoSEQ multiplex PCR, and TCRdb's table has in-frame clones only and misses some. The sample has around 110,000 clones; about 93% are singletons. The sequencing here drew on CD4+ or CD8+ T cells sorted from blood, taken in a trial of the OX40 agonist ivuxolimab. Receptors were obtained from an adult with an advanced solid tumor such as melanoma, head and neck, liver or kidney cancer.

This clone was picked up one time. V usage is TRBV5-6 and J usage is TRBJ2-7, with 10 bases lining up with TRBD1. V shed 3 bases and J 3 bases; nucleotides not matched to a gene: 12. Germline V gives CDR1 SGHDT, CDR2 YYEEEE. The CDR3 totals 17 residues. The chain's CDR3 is CASSWGTGVTGSYEQYF. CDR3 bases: TGTGCCAGCAGCTGGGGGACAGGGGTTACGGGTAGCTACGAGCAGTACTTC.

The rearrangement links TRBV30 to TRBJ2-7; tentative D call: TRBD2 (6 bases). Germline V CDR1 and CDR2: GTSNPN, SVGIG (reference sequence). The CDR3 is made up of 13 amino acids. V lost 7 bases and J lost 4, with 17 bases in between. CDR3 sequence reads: CALRKEGAYEQYF. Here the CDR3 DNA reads TGTGCCTTGAGGAAGGAGGGTGCTTACGAGCAGTACTTC. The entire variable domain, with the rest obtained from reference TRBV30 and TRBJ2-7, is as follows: SQTIHQWPATLVQPVGSPLSLECTVEGTSNPNLYWYRQAAGRGLQLLFYSVGIGQISSEVPQNLSASRPQDRQFILSSKKLLLSDSGFYLCALRKEGAYEQYFGPGTRLTVT.

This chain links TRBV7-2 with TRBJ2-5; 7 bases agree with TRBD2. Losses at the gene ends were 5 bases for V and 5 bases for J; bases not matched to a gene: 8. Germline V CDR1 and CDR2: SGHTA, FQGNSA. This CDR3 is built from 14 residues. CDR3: CASSPRAGRETQYF. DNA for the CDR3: TGTGCCAGCAGCCCTAGAGCGGGACGGGAGACCCAGTACTTC. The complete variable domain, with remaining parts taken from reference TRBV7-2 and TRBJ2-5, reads GAGVSQSPSNKVTEKGKDVELRCDPISGHTALYWYRQSLGQGLEFLIYFQGNSAPDKSGLPSDRFSAERTGGSVSTLTIQRTQQEDSAVYLCASSPRAGRETQYFGPGTRLLVL.

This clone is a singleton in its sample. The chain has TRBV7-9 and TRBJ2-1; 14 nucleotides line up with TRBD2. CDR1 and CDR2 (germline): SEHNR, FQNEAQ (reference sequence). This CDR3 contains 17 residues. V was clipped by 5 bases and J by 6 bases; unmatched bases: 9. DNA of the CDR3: TGTGCCAGCAGCCCTACGACTAGCGGGAGGGTAGGCAATGAGCAGTTCTTC. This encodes CASSPTTSGRVGNEQFF.

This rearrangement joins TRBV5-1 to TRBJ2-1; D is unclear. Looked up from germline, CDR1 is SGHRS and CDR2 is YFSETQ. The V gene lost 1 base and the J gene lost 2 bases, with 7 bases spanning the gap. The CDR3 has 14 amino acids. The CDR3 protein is CASSLSETYNEQFF. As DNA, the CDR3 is TGCGCCAGCAGCTTGTCCGAAACCTACAATGAGCAGTTCTTC.

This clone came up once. The CDR3 DNA reads as TGTGCCAGCAGCTCAGGCAGGGGCGTAACCAATGAAAAACTGTTTTTT. It yields the protein CASSSGRGVTNEKLFF. This rearrangement joins TRBV11-2 to TRBJ1-4; a weak D match, TRBD1 (6 bases). The germline gives CDR1 SGHAT, CDR2 FQNNGV. This CDR3 is built from 16 residues. V lost 4 bases and J lost 5, with 17 bases in between.

The CDR3 nucleotides are TGTGCCAGCAGGGGGAATCAGGGGGGCTCCTACGAGCAGTACTTC. Amino acid sequence: CASRGNQGGSYEQYF. This sequence joins TRBV6-5 and TRBJ2-7, with TRBD1 as a possible D gene (7 bases). This CDR3 region has 15 residues. The V and J ends lost 6 bases and 0 bases respectively, with 15 bases between them. Germline assignment: CDR1 MNHEY and CDR2 SVGAGI.

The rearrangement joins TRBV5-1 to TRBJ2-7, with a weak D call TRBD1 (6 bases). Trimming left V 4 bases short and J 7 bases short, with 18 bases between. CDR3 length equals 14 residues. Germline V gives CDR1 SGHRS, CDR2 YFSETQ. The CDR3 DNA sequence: TGCGCCAGCAGCGGATCCATGGGGGCTGGTGAGCAGTACTTC. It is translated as CASSGSMGAGEQYF.

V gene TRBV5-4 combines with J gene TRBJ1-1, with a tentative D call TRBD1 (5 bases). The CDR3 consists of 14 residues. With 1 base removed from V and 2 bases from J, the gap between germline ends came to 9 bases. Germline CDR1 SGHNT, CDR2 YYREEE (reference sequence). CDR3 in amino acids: CASSLPGLNTEAFF. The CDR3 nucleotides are TGTGCCAGCAGCTTGCCAGGGCTAAACACTGAAGCTTTCTTT. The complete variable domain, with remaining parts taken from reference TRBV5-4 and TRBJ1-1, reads ETGVTQSPTHLIKTRGQQVTLRCSSQSGHNTVSWYQQALGQGPQFIFQYYREEENGRGNFPPRFSGLQFPNYSSELNVNALELDDSALYLCASSLPGLNTEAFFGQGTRLTVV.

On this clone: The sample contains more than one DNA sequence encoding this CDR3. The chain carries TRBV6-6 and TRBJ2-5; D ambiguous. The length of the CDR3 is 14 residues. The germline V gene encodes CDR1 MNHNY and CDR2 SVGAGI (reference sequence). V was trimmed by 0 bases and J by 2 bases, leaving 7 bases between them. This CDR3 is CASSYSAAQETQYF. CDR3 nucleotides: TGTGCCAGCAGTTACTCGGCAGCTCAAGAGACCCAGTACTTC.

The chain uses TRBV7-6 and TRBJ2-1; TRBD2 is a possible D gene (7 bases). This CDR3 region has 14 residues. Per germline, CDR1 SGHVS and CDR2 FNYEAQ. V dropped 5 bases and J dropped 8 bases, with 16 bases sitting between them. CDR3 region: CASSLVRGGDEQFF. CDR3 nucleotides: TGTGCCAGCAGCCTAGTAAGAGGGGGGGATGAGCAGTTCTTC.

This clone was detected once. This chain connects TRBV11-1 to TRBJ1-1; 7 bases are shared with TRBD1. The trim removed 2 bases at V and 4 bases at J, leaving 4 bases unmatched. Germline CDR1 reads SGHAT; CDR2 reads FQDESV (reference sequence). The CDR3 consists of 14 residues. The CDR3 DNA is TGTGCCAGCAGCTTATACAGGGGATCCACTGAAGCTTTCTTT. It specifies CASSLYRGSTEAFF.

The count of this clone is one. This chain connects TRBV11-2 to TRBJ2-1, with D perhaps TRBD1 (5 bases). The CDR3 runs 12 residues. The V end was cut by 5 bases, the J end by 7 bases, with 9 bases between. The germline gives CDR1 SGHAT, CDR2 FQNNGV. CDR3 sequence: CASSPDRNEQFF. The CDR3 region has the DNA TGTGCCAGCAGCCCCGACAGAAATGAGCAGTTCTTC.

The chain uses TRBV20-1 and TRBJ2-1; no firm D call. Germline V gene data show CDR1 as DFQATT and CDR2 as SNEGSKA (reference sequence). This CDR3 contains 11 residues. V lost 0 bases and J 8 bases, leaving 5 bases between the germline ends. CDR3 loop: CSARDHHEQFF. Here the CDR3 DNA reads TGCAGTGCTAGAGACCATCATGAGCAGTTCTTC.

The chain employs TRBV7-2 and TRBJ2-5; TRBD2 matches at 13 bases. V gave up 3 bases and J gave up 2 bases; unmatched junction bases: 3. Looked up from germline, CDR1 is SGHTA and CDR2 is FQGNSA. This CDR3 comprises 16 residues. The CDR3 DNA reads TGTGCCAGCAGCTTTTCGACTAGCGGGAGGCAAGAGACCCAGTACTTC. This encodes CASSFSTSGRQETQYF.

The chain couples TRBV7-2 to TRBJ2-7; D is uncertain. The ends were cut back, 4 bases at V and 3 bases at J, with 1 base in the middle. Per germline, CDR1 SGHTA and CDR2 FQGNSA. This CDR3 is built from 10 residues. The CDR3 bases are TGTGCCAGCAGCTACTACGAGCAGTACTTC. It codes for CASSYYEQYF.

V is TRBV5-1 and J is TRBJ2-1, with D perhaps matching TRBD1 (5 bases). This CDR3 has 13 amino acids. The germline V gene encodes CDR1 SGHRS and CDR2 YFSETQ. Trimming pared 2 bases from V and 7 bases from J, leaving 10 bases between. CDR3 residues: CASSLPGSNEQFF. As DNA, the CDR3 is TGCGCCAGCAGCTTACCAGGGTCGAATGAGCAGTTCTTC.

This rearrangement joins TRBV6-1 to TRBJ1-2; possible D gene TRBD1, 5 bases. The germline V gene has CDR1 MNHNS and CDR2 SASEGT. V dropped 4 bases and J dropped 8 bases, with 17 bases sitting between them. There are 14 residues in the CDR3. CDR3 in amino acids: CASSGRDFAGGYTF. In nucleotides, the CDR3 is TGTGCCAGCAGTGGTCGGGACTTCGCGGGGGGCTACACCTTC.

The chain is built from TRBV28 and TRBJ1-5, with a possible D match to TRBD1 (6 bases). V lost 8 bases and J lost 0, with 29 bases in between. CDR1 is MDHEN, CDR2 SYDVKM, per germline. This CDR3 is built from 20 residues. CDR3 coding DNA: TGTGCCAGCGGCGAGGGATGGGGTAGGGACACCACGTATAGCAATCAGCCCCAGCATTTT. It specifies CASGEGWGRDTTYSNQPQHF.

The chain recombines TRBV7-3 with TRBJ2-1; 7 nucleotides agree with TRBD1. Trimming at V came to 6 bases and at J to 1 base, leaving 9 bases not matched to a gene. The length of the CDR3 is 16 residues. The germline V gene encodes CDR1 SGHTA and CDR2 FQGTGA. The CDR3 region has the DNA TGTGCCAGCAGTCCCCAAGGGGGCGTTTCCTACAATGAGCAGTTCTTC. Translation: CASSPQGGVSYNEQFF.

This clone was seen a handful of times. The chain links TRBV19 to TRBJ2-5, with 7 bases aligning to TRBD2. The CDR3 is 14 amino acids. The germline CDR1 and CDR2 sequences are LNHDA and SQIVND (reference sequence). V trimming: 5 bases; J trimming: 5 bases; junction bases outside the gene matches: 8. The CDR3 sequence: CASSWGGSEETQYF. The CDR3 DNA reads TGTGCCAGTAGTTGGGGCGGGAGTGAGGAGACCCAGTACTTC.

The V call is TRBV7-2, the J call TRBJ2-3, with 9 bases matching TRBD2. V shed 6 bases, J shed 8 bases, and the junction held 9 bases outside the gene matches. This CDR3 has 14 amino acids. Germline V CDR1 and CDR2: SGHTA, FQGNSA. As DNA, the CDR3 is TGTGCCAGCAGAAGGGCGGGAGGGCAAGCTACGCAGTATTTT. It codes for CASRRAGGQATQYF. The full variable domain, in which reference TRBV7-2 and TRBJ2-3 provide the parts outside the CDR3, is GAGVSQSPSNKVTEKGKDVELRCDPISGHTALYWYRQSLGQGLEFLIYFQGNSAPDKSGLPSDRFSAERTGGSVSTLTIQRTQQEDSAVYLCASRRAGGQATQYFGPGTRLTVL.

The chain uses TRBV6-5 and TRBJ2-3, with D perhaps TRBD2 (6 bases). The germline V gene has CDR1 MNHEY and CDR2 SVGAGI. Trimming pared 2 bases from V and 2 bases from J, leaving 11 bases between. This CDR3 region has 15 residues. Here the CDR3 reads CASSYRGSLTDTQYF. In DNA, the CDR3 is TGTGCCAGCAGTTACCGGGGGTCACTCACAGATACGCAGTATTTT.

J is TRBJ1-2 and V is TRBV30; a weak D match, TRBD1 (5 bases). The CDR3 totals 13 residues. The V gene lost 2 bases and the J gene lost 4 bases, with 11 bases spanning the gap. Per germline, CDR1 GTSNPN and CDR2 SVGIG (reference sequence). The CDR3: CAWSQGARYGYTF. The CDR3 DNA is TGTGCCTGGAGTCAGGGCGCCCGCTATGGCTACACCTTC.

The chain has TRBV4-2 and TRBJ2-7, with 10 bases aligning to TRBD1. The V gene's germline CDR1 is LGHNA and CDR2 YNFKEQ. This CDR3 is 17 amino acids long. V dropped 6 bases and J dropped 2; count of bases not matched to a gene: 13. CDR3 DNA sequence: TGTGCCAGCAGTCAACACGCCGGACAGGGGGGACCCTACGAGCAGTACTTC. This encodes CASSQHAGQGGPYEQYF.

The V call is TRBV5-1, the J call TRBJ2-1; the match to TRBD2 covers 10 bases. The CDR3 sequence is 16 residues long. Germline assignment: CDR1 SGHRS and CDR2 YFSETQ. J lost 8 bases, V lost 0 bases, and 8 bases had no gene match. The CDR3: CASSLGSSGREYEQFF. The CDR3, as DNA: TGCGCCAGCAGCTTGGGGTCTAGCGGGAGAGAATATGAGCAGTTCTTC.

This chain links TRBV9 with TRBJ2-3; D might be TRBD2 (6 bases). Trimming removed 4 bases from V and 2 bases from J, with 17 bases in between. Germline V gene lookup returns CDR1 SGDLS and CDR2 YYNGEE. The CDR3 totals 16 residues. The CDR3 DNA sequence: TGTGCCAGCAGCCTGATGGGGGGACCAGACACAGATACGCAGTATTTT. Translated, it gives CASSLMGGPDTDTQYF.

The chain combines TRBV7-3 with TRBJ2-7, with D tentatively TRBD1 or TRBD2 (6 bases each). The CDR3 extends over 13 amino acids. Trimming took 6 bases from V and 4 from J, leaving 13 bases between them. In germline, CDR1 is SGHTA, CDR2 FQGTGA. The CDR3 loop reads CASRPRGEYEQYF. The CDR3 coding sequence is TGTGCCAGCAGACCTAGGGGGGAGTACGAGCAGTACTTC. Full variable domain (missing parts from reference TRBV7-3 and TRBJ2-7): GAGVSQTPSNKVTEKGKYVELRCDPISGHTALYWYRQSLGQGPEFLIYFQGTGAADDSGLPNDRFFAVRPEGSVSTLKIQRTERGDSAVYLCASRPRGEYEQYFGPGTRLTVT.